The 16 T cell receptor beta chains reported below all come from one sample, sequenced in a study of blood T cell repertoires in COVID-19. The method was immunoSEQ multiplex PCR; TCRdb's version includes in-frame clones alone and lacks a portion of them. The data contain roughly 200,000 clones, about 83% of them singletons. Sequenced sample: peripheral blood. Every receptor here comes from a man aged 40-55 years with active or convalescent COVID-19.

This clone was detected a few times. The chain employs TRBV19 and TRBJ1-3; 9 bases match TRBD1. The V and J ends lost 5 bases and 2 bases, in that order; junction bases with no gene match: 16. From germline, CDR1 is LNHDA and CDR2 SQIVND (reference sequence). The CDR3 consists of 19 residues. The CDR3 nucleotides read TGTGCCAGTAGTTCCGGGACAGGGATATCTCAAGGCCCTGGAAACACCATATATTTT. Translation gives CASSSGTGISQGPGNTIYF.

The J gene is TRBJ1-4, the V gene TRBV30; a possible D gene is TRBD1 (6 bases). The length of the CDR3 is 16 residues. The germline V gene has CDR1 GTSNPN and CDR2 SVGIG (reference sequence). V lost 1 base and J lost 1, with 13 bases in between. CDR3 loop: CAWSDGLGGTNEKLFF. The CDR3 bases are TGTGCCTGGAGTGACGGTCTAGGGGGAACTAATGAAAAACTGTTTTTT.

The rearrangement uses TRBV16 and TRBJ1-4; TRBD1 matches at 7 bases. The CDR3 consists of 14 residues. Losses at the gene ends were 2 bases for V and 4 bases for J; bases not matched to a gene: 1. CDR1 and CDR2 from the germline V gene are KGHSY and FQNENV. The CDR3 loop reads CASSQHRGNEKLFF. The CDR3 bases are TGTGCCAGCAGCCAACACAGGGGTAATGAAAAACTGTTTTTT.

The chain recombines TRBV7-2 with TRBJ1-1; maybe TRBD1 (6 bases). Germline CDR1 and CDR2: SGHTA and FQGNSA. V was clipped by 5 bases and J by 4 bases, with 17 bases between them. The CDR3 totals 15 residues. CDR3 bases: TGTGCCAGCAGCCCCCGGGGGGGGGCCAGCACTGAAGCTTTCTTT. It codes for CASSPRGGASTEAFF. Variable domain in full (rest from reference TRBV7-2 and TRBJ1-1): GAGVSQSPSNKVTEKGKDVELRCDPISGHTALYWYRQSLGQGLEFLIYFQGNSAPDKSGLPSDRFSAERTGGSVSTLTIQRTQQEDSAVYLCASSPRGGASTEAFFGQGTRLTVV.

The rearrangement joins TRBV11-3 to TRBJ1-1; D not certain. Trimming pared 0 bases from V and 0 bases from J, leaving 5 bases between. This CDR3 spans 14 amino acids. Looked up from germline, CDR1 is SGHNT and CDR2 is YENEEA. CDR3 amino acids: CASSLDSLNTEAFF. CDR3 nucleotide sequence: TGTGCCAGCAGCTTAGACAGTTTGAACACTGAAGCTTTCTTT.

The V gene is TRBV29-1, the J gene TRBJ2-5; possible D gene TRBD2, 5 bases. Germline CDR1 reads SQVTM; CDR2 reads ANQGSEA. There are 14 residues in the CDR3. V was cut by 7 bases and J by 9 bases, with 24 bases left in between. The CDR3 spells CSAVSLQRTPAQYF. DNA of the CDR3: TGCAGCGCCGTTTCCCTACAGCGGACCCCGGCCCAGTACTTC.

This clone has more than one count but fewer than ten. This chain joins TRBV7-6 and TRBJ1-5; 10 nucleotides align to TRBD1. This CDR3 region has 15 residues. Germline trimming cut 5 bases from V and 5 bases from J; bases unmatched to any gene: 6. Germline CDR1 and CDR2: SGHVS and FNYEAQ. The DNA of the CDR3 is TGTGCCAGCAGCCTCTGGACAGGGGGGGATCAGCCCCAGCATTTT. This translates into CASSLWTGGDQPQHF.

This clone was seen a few times. This chain connects TRBV4-1 to TRBJ1-5; TRBD1 might be the D (6 bases). There are 15 residues in the CDR3. Germline V CDR1 and CDR2: MGHRA, YSYEKL. V was clipped by 0 bases and J by 6 bases, with 12 bases between them. CDR3 bases: TGCGCCAGCAGCCAAGACGAGGGGGGGACTCAGCCCCAGCATTTT. Amino acid sequence: CASSQDEGGTQPQHF.

The chain joins TRBV30 to TRBJ2-7, with TRBD2 matching over 7 bases. The CDR3 extends over 13 amino acids. Germline CDR1 reads GTSNPN; CDR2 reads SVGIG (reference sequence). The junction had 9 bases not matched to a gene; V was cut back by 5 bases and J by 5 bases. CDR3 region: CAWGRDRFNEQYF. CDR3 bases: TGTGCCTGGGGGAGGGATCGATTCAACGAGCAGTACTTC.

The chain combines TRBV18 with TRBJ1-1, with 11 bases aligning to TRBD1. This CDR3 is 14 amino acids long. V gave up 6 bases and J gave up 6 bases; unmatched junction bases: 6. Germline values: CDR1 KGHSH, CDR2 LQKENI. CDR3 amino acids: CASSRTGGMSEAFF. Here the CDR3 DNA reads TGTGCCAGCTCGCGGACAGGGGGCATGTCTGAAGCTTTCTTT.

The chain has TRBV28 and TRBJ2-1; 8 positions match TRBD2. From germline, CDR1 is MDHEN and CDR2 SYDVKM. The CDR3 consists of 14 residues. V shed 5 bases, J shed 4 bases, and the junction held 4 bases outside the gene matches. This CDR3 reads CASSPGTRYNEQFF. For the CDR3, the DNA is TGTGCCAGCAGTCCCGGGACTAGATACAATGAGCAGTTCTTC.

This clone was seen many times. The CDR3 nucleotides read TGTGCCAGCAGCTTACAGGGGACTAATGAAAAACTGTTTTTT. This codes for CASSLQGTNEKLFF. The rearrangement joins TRBV7-9 to TRBJ1-4; D is perhaps TRBD1 (6 bases). Deletions cut 2 bases from V and 2 bases from J, with 6 bases between. Germline V gives CDR1 SEHNR, CDR2 FQNEAQ (reference sequence). This CDR3 spans 14 amino acids.

The chain couples TRBV10-3 to TRBJ2-3, with 8 nucleotides matching TRBD1. The CDR3 spans 13 residues. J lost 0 bases, V lost 10 bases, and 3 bases had no gene match. CDR1 and CDR2 from the germline V gene are ENHRY and SYGVKD. The CDR3 DNA reads TGTGCCACCTGGACAGGGAGCACAGATACGCAGTATTTT. This encodes CATWTGSTDTQYF.

V is TRBV20-1 and J is TRBJ1-3; D perhaps matches TRBD1 (5 bases). Germline V gives CDR1 DFQATT, CDR2 SNEGSKA (reference sequence). V shed 3 bases and J shed 2 bases, with 11 bases lying between them. The CDR3 runs 14 residues. CDR3 protein: CSASSAGPGNTIYF. CDR3 DNA: TGCAGTGCTAGTAGCGCAGGGCCTGGAAACACCATATATTTT.

The sample holds a few counts of this clone. The V and J genes are TRBV13 and TRBJ2-1; 10 nucleotides line up with TRBD1. The junction had 4 bases not matched to a gene; V was cut back by 5 bases and J by 0 bases. The germline V gene encodes CDR1 PRHDT and CDR2 FYEKMQ (reference sequence). The CDR3 consists of 16 residues. In DNA, the CDR3 is TGTGCCAGCAGCCCGGGACAGGGGAACTCCTACAATGAGCAGTTCTTC. Residues: CASSPGQGNSYNEQFF.

The chain combines TRBV11-3 with TRBJ2-5, with TRBD2 matching 7 bases. The ends lost 9 bases at V and 1 base at J; junction bases unmatched: 8. The germline V gene has CDR1 SGHNT and CDR2 YENEEA. The CDR3 runs to 14 residues. The DNA of the CDR3 is TGTGCCAGTAATCTTTGGGGGGGCCAAGAGACCCAGTACTTC. This codes for CASNLWGGQETQYF.